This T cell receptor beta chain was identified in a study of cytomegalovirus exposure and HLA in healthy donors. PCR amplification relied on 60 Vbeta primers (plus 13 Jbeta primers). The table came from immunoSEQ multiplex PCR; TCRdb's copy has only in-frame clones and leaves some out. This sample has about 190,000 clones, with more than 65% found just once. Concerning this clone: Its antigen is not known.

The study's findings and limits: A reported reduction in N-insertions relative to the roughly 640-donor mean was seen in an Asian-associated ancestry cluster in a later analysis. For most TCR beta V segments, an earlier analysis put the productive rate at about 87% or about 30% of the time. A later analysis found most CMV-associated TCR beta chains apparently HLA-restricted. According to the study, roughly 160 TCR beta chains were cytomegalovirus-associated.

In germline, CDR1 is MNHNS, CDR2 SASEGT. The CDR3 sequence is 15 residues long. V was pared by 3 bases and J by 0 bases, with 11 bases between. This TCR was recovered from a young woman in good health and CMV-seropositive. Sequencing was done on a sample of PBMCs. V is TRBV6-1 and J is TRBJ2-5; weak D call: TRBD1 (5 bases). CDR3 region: CASSEWGSDQETQYF. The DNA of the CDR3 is TGTGCCAGCAGTGAGTGGGGCTCAGACCAAGAGACCCAGTACTTC.